Following are 29 T cell receptor beta chains from one sample sequenced in a study of blood T cell repertoires in COVID-19. Profiling relied on immunoSEQ multiplex PCR, and the TCRdb table lists in-frame clones only, not all of them. The repertoire consists of some 300,000 clones, with more than 75% occurring once and the leading ten covering 1% to 1.5%. Sequences were obtained from peripheral blood. The receptors stem from a man in his 70s with acute or convalescent COVID-19.

The chain links TRBV27 to TRBJ1-1; TRBD1 is a possible D gene (5 bases). CDR3 size: 15 residues. Germline V CDR1 and CDR2: MNHEY, SMNVEV (reference sequence). V was trimmed by 5 bases and J by 8 bases, leaving 21 bases between them. Written as DNA, the CDR3 is TGTGCCAGCAGTGTTAAGAACAGTTCCCCAGGGGAAGCTTTCTTT. Translating it yields CASSVKNSSPGEAFF.

The CDR3 reads CASSEYSAQIYGYTF. DNA for the CDR3: TGTGCCAGCAGTGAATACTCAGCACAGATCTATGGCTACACCTTC. V is TRBV6-1 and J is TRBJ1-2, with D uncertain. Germline V gene lookup returns CDR1 MNHNS and CDR2 SASEGT. Trimming shortened V by 2 bases and J by 4 bases, and 14 bases separated the two germline ends. The CDR3 length is 15 residues.

CDR3 residues: CASSPRQGSEQYF. The CDR3 region has the DNA TGTGCCAGCAGCCCCCGTCAGGGTTCCGAGCAGTACTTC. The J gene is TRBJ2-7, the V gene TRBV27; D is possibly TRBD1 (5 bases). Per germline, CDR1 MNHEY and CDR2 SMNVEV (reference sequence). The CDR3 covers 13 residues. Trimming cost V 6 bases and J 6 bases, with 15 bases left between them.

V gene TRBV18 combines with J gene TRBJ1-4; 11 nucleotides match TRBD1. This CDR3 contains 18 residues. Germline V gene data show CDR1 as KGHSH and CDR2 as LQKENI. Trimming at V came to 3 bases and at J to 3 bases, leaving 9 bases not matched to a gene. The CDR3 coding sequence is TGTGCCAGCTCACCGCCCGGGACAGGGGGACTTTCTAATGAAAAACTGTTTTTT. Encoded protein: CASSPPGTGGLSNEKLFF.

The V call is TRBV5-4, the J call TRBJ2-3; TRBD2 agrees at 10 bases. The V segment lost 3 bases and the J segment 4 bases; nucleotides outside the gene matches: 8. In germline, CDR1 is SGHNT, CDR2 YYREEE (reference sequence). This CDR3 contains 16 residues. The CDR3 coding sequence is TGTGCCAGCAGCTCAACCAGCGGGGGGGCCTCAGATACGCAGTATTTT. Its protein product is CASSSTSGGASDTQYF. The whole variable domain, filled in from reference TRBV5-4 and TRBJ2-3, reads ETGVTQSPTHLIKTRGQQVTLRCSSQSGHNTVSWYQQALGQGPQFIFQYYREEENGRGNFPPRFSGLQFPNYSSELNVNALELDDSALYLCASSSTSGGASDTQYFGPGTRLTVL.

This chain uses TRBV3-1 (or the pseudogene TRBV3-2) with TRBJ1-6; D is ambiguous. The CDR3 totals 14 residues. The V gene lost 0 bases and the J gene lost 8 bases, with 8 bases spanning the gap. CDR1 is LGHDT, CDR2 YNNKEL, per germline (reference sequence). In DNA, the CDR3 is TGTGCCAGCAGCCAAGATCTAGGCTATTCACCCCTCCACTTT. It translates to CASSQDLGYSPLHF.

The chain has TRBV24-1 and TRBJ2-3; 10 bases agree with TRBD1. The CDR3 runs to 14 residues. Per the germline V gene, CDR1 is KGHDR and CDR2 is SFDVKD. J was trimmed by 3 bases and V by 6 bases; bases with no gene match: 2. CDR3 sequence: CATSRDRGTDTQYF. CDR3 nucleotide sequence: TGTGCCACCAGTCGGGACAGGGGTACAGATACGCAGTATTTT.

This rearrangement joins TRBV20-1 to TRBJ2-1; D is undetermined. Germline V gene sequence: CDR1 DFQATT, CDR2 SNEGSKA (reference sequence). Between the trimmed V and J ends, which lost 3 bases and 8 bases, there was a span of 11 bases. The CDR3 loop spans 12 amino acids. CDR3 region: CSASRVSDEQFF. Written as DNA, the CDR3 is TGCAGTGCTAGTCGAGTTTCGGATGAGCAGTTCTTC.

The chain carries TRBV30 and TRBJ1-4; TRBD1 matches at 9 bases. The CDR3 loop spans 13 amino acids. CDR1 and CDR2 (germline): GTSNPN, SVGIG (reference sequence). The J segment lost 5 bases and the V segment lost 8 bases, leaving 6 bases of the junction unmatched. The CDR3 DNA is TGTGCCGGAACGACAGGGGGGAATGAAAAACTGTTTTTT. Its translation: CAGTTGGNEKLFF.

The genes are TRBV5-4 and TRBJ2-2; TRBD2 matches at 13 bases. Per germline, CDR1 SGHNT and CDR2 YYREEE (reference sequence). The CDR3 extends over 16 amino acids. V lost 3 bases and J lost 4; bases outside the gene matches: 3. CDR3 loop: CASSSGLAGATGELFF. For the CDR3, the DNA is TGTGCCAGCAGCTCCGGACTAGCGGGGGCCACCGGGGAGCTGTTTTTT.

This clone was counted only a few times. The chain couples TRBV18 to TRBJ2-3; 8 bases align to TRBD2. The CDR3 extends over 14 amino acids. Germline V lookup: CDR1 KGHSH, CDR2 LQKENI. The V gene end was trimmed by 6 bases and the J gene end by 6 bases; junction bases not matched to a gene: 8. The CDR3 here is CASSRGGSSDTQYF. The DNA for the CDR3 is TGTGCCAGCTCCCGGGGGGGCTCCTCTGATACGCAGTATTTT.

This clone was detected a few times. The chain is built from TRBV2 and TRBJ2-7, with TRBD1 matching 7 bases. From germline, CDR1 is SNHLY and CDR2 FYNNEI. Trimming cost V 7 bases and J 0 bases; bases outside gene matches: 6. CDR3 length: 14 amino acids. This chain's CDR3 is CASKGTANSYEQYF. The CDR3 nucleotides read TGTGCCAGCAAGGGGACAGCCAACTCCTACGAGCAGTACTTC.

The chain is built from TRBV25-1 and TRBJ2-1; D may be TRBD2 (6 bases). This CDR3 has 12 amino acids. Trimming shortened V by 2 bases and J by 16 bases, and 15 bases separated the two germline ends. Germline CDR1 reads MGHDK; CDR2 reads SYGVNS. CDR3 coding DNA: TGTGCCAGCAGTGAAGGGACTTTAAGGAACTTCTTC. Translating gives CASSEGTLRNFF.

CDR3 nucleotides: TGTGCCAGCAGTGAACAAGCGGGGGGGGTCACAGATACGCAGTATTTT. It encodes CASSEQAGGVTDTQYF. J is TRBJ2-3 and V is TRBV6-1; 10 positions agree with TRBD2. With 2 bases clipped from V and 2 bases from J, the junction kept 4 bases outside the gene matches. Germline V gives CDR1 MNHNS, CDR2 SASEGT. This CDR3 comprises 16 residues.

The CDR3 is CASSGTHRLNEQFF. CDR3 in DNA: TGTGCCAGCAGCGGGACTCACCGACTCAATGAGCAGTTCTTC. The chain joins TRBV6-5 to TRBJ2-1; a weak D match, TRBD2 (6 bases). Germline CDR1 MNHEY, CDR2 SVGAGI. Trimming left V 6 bases short and J 6 bases short, with 15 bases between. The CDR3 is 14 amino acids.

The CDR3 region has the DNA TGTGCCAGCAGCCCTGGGGGGGGGAACACTGAAGCTTTCTTT. This encodes CASSPGGGNTEAFF. The chain recombines TRBV3-1 (or the pseudogene TRBV3-2) with TRBJ1-1, with a possible D match to TRBD1 (5 bases). V was shortened by 4 bases and J by 1 base, with 10 bases between the two germline ends. Germline V CDR1 and CDR2: LGHDT, YNNKEL (reference sequence). CDR3 length: 14 amino acids.

The chain combines TRBV15 with TRBJ2-5; tentative D call: TRBD2 (5 bases). Germline V gene sequence: CDR1 LNHNV, CDR2 YYDKDF (reference sequence). The germline V and J ends were trimmed by 0 bases and 7 bases, with 12 bases remaining between them. The CDR3 length is 14 residues. The CDR3 sequence: CATSRDGGGRTQYF. For the CDR3, the DNA is TGTGCCACCAGCAGAGATGGTGGAGGACGGACCCAGTACTTC.

V gene TRBV14 combines with J gene TRBJ1-1; possibly TRBD1 for D (6 bases). This CDR3 contains 11 residues. Germline V CDR1 and CDR2: SGHDN, FVKESK. The V and J ends lost 4 bases and 8 bases respectively, with 8 bases between them. The chain's CDR3 is CASSRGTEAFF. For the CDR3, the DNA is TGTGCCAGCAGCCGGGGGACAGAAGCTTTCTTT.

In DNA, the CDR3 is TGTGCCAGTAGTACCTCCCCTGAGAGGGAGGATAAGACTGAAGCTTTCTTT. Amino acids: CASSTSPEREDKTEAFF. This chain links TRBV19 with TRBJ1-1; unclear D gene. The V gene's germline CDR1 is LNHDA and CDR2 SQIVND (reference sequence). Trimming shortened V by 4 bases and J by 5 bases, and 23 bases separated the two germline ends. The CDR3 has 17 residues.

The chain employs TRBV6-2 or TRBV6-3 and TRBJ1-2, with 8 bases aligning to TRBD1. CDR3 length equals 15 residues. V was pared by 1 base and J by 4 bases, with 5 bases of the junction left unmatched. The germline gives CDR1 MNHEY, CDR2 SVGEGT. CDR3 loop: CASSYLVTGAYGYTF. The CDR3 DNA follows: TGTGCCAGCAGTTACTTGGTGACAGGGGCCTATGGCTACACCTTC.

The chain is built from TRBV10-3 and TRBJ1-1; D might be TRBD1 (5 bases). This CDR3 region has 14 residues. The germline gives CDR1 ENHRY, CDR2 SYGVKD. Trimming took 0 bases from V and 0 from J, leaving 5 bases between them. The CDR3 loop reads CAISESTVNTEAFF. The CDR3 bases are TGTGCCATCAGTGAGTCGACAGTGAACACTGAAGCTTTCTTT.

V is TRBV6-2 or TRBV6-3 and J is TRBJ1-1, with 9 bases fitting TRBD1. Germline V gene lookup returns CDR1 MNHEY and CDR2 SVGEGT. V shed 6 bases and J 3 bases; nucleotides not matched to a gene: 5. CDR3 length: 14 amino acids. The CDR3 sequence is CASSRQGVDTEAFF. CDR3 DNA: TGTGCCAGCAGCAGACAGGGGGTTGACACTGAAGCTTTCTTT.

As concerns this clone: Other nucleotide sequences from this sample produce the same CDR3. The chain carries TRBV20-1 and TRBJ2-1; D remains ambiguous. Trimming left V 1 base short and J 7 bases short, with 5 bases between. The germline V gene encodes CDR1 DFQATT and CDR2 SNEGSKA (reference sequence). The CDR3 totals 11 residues. CDR3: CSARVRNEQFF. The CDR3 nucleotides are TGCAGTGCTAGAGTTCGGAATGAGCAGTTCTTC.

V and J are TRBV7-9 and TRBJ1-5; D gene uncertain. CDR1 SEHNR and CDR2 FQNEAQ come from the germline V gene (reference sequence). The ends were cut back, 2 bases at V and 7 bases at J, with 18 bases in the middle. The CDR3 spans 16 residues. The CDR3 loop reads CASSLRQPAHGQPQHF. In DNA, the CDR3 is TGTGCCAGCAGCTTAAGACAACCCGCCCATGGACAGCCCCAGCATTTT.

This chain joins TRBV18 and TRBJ2-1, with TRBD1 identical over 8 bases. The trim removed 3 bases at V and 8 bases at J, leaving 9 bases unmatched. The length of the CDR3 is 15 residues. From germline, CDR1 is KGHSH and CDR2 LQKENI. In DNA, the CDR3 is TGTGCCAGCTCACCCGCGACAGGGGTGTTGGATGAGCAGTTCTTC. Its translation: CASSPATGVLDEQFF.

The chain has TRBV9 and TRBJ2-5; D gene ambiguous. The V gene's germline CDR1 is SGDLS and CDR2 YYNGEE. The V end lost 0 bases, the J end lost 1 base, and 10 bases lay between the germline ends. This CDR3 comprises 15 residues. CDR3 in DNA: TGTGCCAGCAGCGTAGGTAACTTTATCCAAGAGACCCAGTACTTC. Translating it yields CASSVGNFIQETQYF.

The chain couples TRBV5-1 to TRBJ2-6; D is possibly TRBD1 (5 bases). The CDR3 covers 17 residues. Per germline, CDR1 SGHRS and CDR2 YFSETQ. The V end lost 1 base, the J end lost 0 bases, and 11 bases lay between the germline ends. CDR3 loop: CASSLQGDLSGANVLTF. The CDR3 region has the DNA TGCGCCAGCAGCTTGCAGGGTGACCTCTCTGGGGCCAACGTCCTGACTTTC. The variable domain in full, completed from reference TRBV5-1 and TRBJ2-6, reads KAGVTQTPRYLIKTRGQQVTLSCSPISGHRSVSWYQQTPGQGLQFLFEYFSETQRNKGNFPGRFSGRQFSNSRSEMNVSTLELGDSALYLCASSLQGDLSGANVLTFGAGSRLTVL.

This clone was counted only a few times. The rearrangement joins TRBV10-1 to TRBJ1-6; 7 nucleotides match TRBD1. The CDR3 sequence is 16 residues long. V lost 3 bases, J lost 8 bases, and 10 bases stayed unmatched. Germline V CDR1 and CDR2: WNHNN, SYGVQD (reference sequence). The CDR3 sequence is CASSDGNGTAYSPLHF. The CDR3 region has the DNA TGCGCCAGCAGTGATGGGAACGGGACAGCTTATTCACCCCTCCACTTT.

This chain joins TRBV6-6 and TRBJ2-2; D perhaps matches TRBD2 (5 bases). V lost 6 bases to trimming and J lost 0 bases, with 14 bases between them. The CDR3 loop spans 16 amino acids. Germline V CDR1 and CDR2: MNHNY, SVGAGI (reference sequence). In DNA, the CDR3 is TGTGCCAGCAGAATCCTGGGAGCATCGAACACCGGGGAGCTGTTTTTT. Encoded protein: CASRILGASNTGELFF.